The 28 T cell receptor beta chains given below trace back to one sample, sequenced in a study of T cell changes during pregnancy in multiple sclerosis (dated by TCRdb to the late 2010s). The method was the immunoSEQ multiplex PCR assay. The clones in this table, taken by TCRdb from immuneACCESS, are in-frame only. Not every clone is retained; where verified, under half of the shortfall comes from an unresolved V gene, and the cause of the rest is unknown. The sample has about 110,000 clones on record, under 95% of them singletons. The top ten clonotypes cover roughly 1.5% of the sample. The input for sequencing was peripheral blood, taken after pregnancy. These receptors came from a female donor with multiple sclerosis, enrolled in a pregnancy study.

This chain's CDR3 is CASSYMDRGTEAFF. The CDR3 bases are TGTGCCAGCAGTTACATGGACAGGGGCACTGAAGCTTTCTTT. The chain has TRBV6-5 and TRBJ1-1, with 9 bases fitting TRBD1. This CDR3 contains 14 residues. The germline V gene encodes CDR1 MNHEY and CDR2 SVGAGI. V shed 2 bases, J shed 4 bases, and the junction held 2 bases outside the gene matches.

The chain joins TRBV7-2 to TRBJ1-2; maybe TRBD1 (5 bases). The germline V and J ends were trimmed by 5 bases and 10 bases, with 17 bases remaining between them. Germline V gene lookup returns CDR1 SGHTA and CDR2 FQGNSA. CDR3 length: 13 amino acids. The CDR3 DNA sequence: TGTGCCAGCAGCGGAGCCGGACACGTACACTACACCTTC. This sequence encodes CASSGAGHVHYTF.

This clone has a single count. The chain combines TRBV5-6 with TRBJ2-5; the D is unclear. Germline V lookup: CDR1 SGHDT, CDR2 YYEEEE. V lost 0 bases to trimming and J lost 1 base, with 7 bases between them. CDR3 length: 14 residues. CDR3 bases: TGTGCCAGCAGCTTGGTCGGTGTCCAAGAGACCCAGTACTTC. Protein: CASSLVGVQETQYF.

This chain uses TRBV5-1 with TRBJ1-1; 7 bases agree with TRBD1. Germline V gene data show CDR1 as SGHRS and CDR2 as YFSETQ. This CDR3 has 16 residues. Germline trimming cut 0 bases from V and 0 bases from J; bases unmatched to any gene: 5. The CDR3 DNA reads TGCGCCAGCAGCTTGGCGGGACAGTCCATGAACACTGAAGCTTTCTTT. This sequence encodes CASSLAGQSMNTEAFF.

The chain recombines TRBV5-6 with TRBJ1-5; TRBD1 might be the D (6 bases). Per germline, CDR1 SGHDT and CDR2 YYEEEE. Trimming took 4 bases from V and 0 from J, leaving 8 bases between them. CDR3 length: 14 residues. In DNA, the CDR3 is TGTGCCAGCAGCCACAGGGCTAGCAATCAGCCCCAGCATTTT. Its translation: CASSHRASNQPQHF.

The genes are TRBV27 and TRBJ2-7, with TRBD2 matching over 9 bases. V was pared by 6 bases and J by 5 bases, with 14 bases of the junction left unmatched. In germline, CDR1 is MNHEY, CDR2 SMNVEV (reference sequence). This CDR3 spans 16 amino acids. The CDR3, as DNA: TGTGCCAGCAGGCGAGCCGGGACTAGCATGGGGAACGAGCAGTACTTC. Its protein product is CASRRAGTSMGNEQYF.

The chain couples TRBV30 to TRBJ2-7; D possibly corresponds to TRBD2 (6 bases). The length of the CDR3 is 14 residues. CDR1 and CDR2 from the germline V gene are GTSNPN and SVGIG (reference sequence). Trimming stripped 0 bases from V and 2 bases from J, with 11 bases between. CDR3 in DNA: TGTGCCTGGAGTGTGGGAGGTCTGGCCTACGAGCAGTACTTC. Translating it yields CAWSVGGLAYEQYF.

V and J are TRBV11-2 and TRBJ2-7, with a weak D call TRBD2 (5 bases). The CDR3 has 15 residues. Per germline, CDR1 SGHAT and CDR2 FQNNGV. Trimming stripped 3 bases from V and 4 bases from J, with 16 bases between. This CDR3 reads CASSFFPSLAYEQYF. CDR3 DNA: TGTGCCAGCAGCTTTTTCCCATCCCTAGCATACGAGCAGTACTTC.

This chain links TRBV5-6 with TRBJ1-1; 9 bases agree with TRBD1. V shed 0 bases, J shed 10 bases, and the junction held 7 bases outside the gene matches. The CDR3 loop spans 14 amino acids. Germline V gene lookup returns CDR1 SGHDT and CDR2 YYEEEE. The CDR3 DNA is TGTGCCAGCAGCTTGGGACAGGGGGTTTCGGGAGCTTTCTTT. It is translated as CASSLGQGVSGAFF. The full variable domain, completed using reference TRBV5-6 and TRBJ1-1, is DAGVTQSPTHLIKTRGQQVTLRCSPKSGHDTVSWYQQALGQGPQFIFQYYEEEERQRGNFPDRFSGHQFPNYSSELNVNALLLGDSALYLCASSLGQGVSGAFFGQGTRLTVV.

This clone occurred a few times. Here the CDR3 reads CAWTGGRDNSPLHF. CDR3 coding DNA: TGTGCCTGGACCGGAGGGAGGGATAATTCACCCCTCCACTTT. The V call is TRBV30, the J call TRBJ1-6; D remains unclear. Germline CDR1 is GTSNPN and CDR2 is SVGIG (reference sequence). This CDR3 contains 14 residues. V was shortened by 4 bases and J by 5 bases, with 12 bases between the two germline ends. Supplemented by reference TRBV30 and TRBJ1-6, the full variable domain reads SQTIHQWPATLVQPVGSPLSLECTVEGTSNPNLYWYRQAAGRGLQLLFYSVGIGQISSEVPQNLSASRPQDRQFILSSKKLLLSDSGFYLCAWTGGRDNSPLHFGNGTRLTVT.

The rearrangement uses TRBV30 and TRBJ1-2; TRBD1 is a possible D gene (6 bases). This CDR3 region has 14 residues. CDR1 is GTSNPN, CDR2 SVGIG, per germline (reference sequence). V lost 1 base, J lost 2 bases, and 11 bases lay in between. CDR3 amino acids: CAWSGDRSNYGYTF. CDR3 nucleotides: TGTGCCTGGAGTGGAGACAGGTCCAACTATGGCTACACCTTC.

The rearrangement uses TRBV15 and TRBJ2-1, with unresolved D. This CDR3 has 14 amino acids. Germline CDR1 and CDR2: LNHNV and YYDKDF (reference sequence). The V gene lost 6 bases and the J gene lost 0 bases, with 9 bases spanning the gap. CDR3 DNA sequence: TGTGCCACCAGTCCTTGGAGCTCCTACAATGAGCAGTTCTTC. Protein sequence: CATSPWSSYNEQFF.

V and J are TRBV9 and TRBJ2-5; 15 bases map to TRBD2. Germline V lookup: CDR1 SGDLS, CDR2 YYNGEE. CDR3 length: 17 residues. Trimming cost V 3 bases and J 3 bases; bases outside gene matches: 6. The CDR3 coding sequence is TGTGCCAGCAGCGCCGGACTAGCGGGGGGGCGGGAAGAGACCCAGTACTTC. Amino acids: CASSAGLAGGREETQYF.

This chain uses TRBV9 with TRBJ1-2; the D gene is possibly TRBD1 (6 bases). The germline V and J ends were trimmed by 0 bases and 6 bases, with 9 bases remaining between them. The CDR3 extends over 13 amino acids. Germline loops: CDR1 SGDLS, CDR2 YYNGEE. CDR3 sequence (DNA): TGTGCCAGCAGCGTAGGGACAGCCCATGGCTACACCTTC. It encodes CASSVGTAHGYTF.

This chain uses TRBV21-1 with TRBJ1-1; the DNA was not compared with TRBD1, the D call given in the table. TRBV21-1 is a known pseudogene. This CDR3 is 15 amino acids long. This CDR3 reads CASSKYPGLNTEAFF. The CDR3 region has the DNA TGTGCCAGCAGCAAATATCCAGGGCTCAACACTGAAGCTTTCTTT.

J is TRBJ2-7 and V is TRBV5-1; weak D call: TRBD1 (5 bases). The CDR3 contains 12 residues. Between the trimmed V and J ends, which lost 2 bases and 6 bases, there was a span of 9 bases. Germline V gives CDR1 SGHRS, CDR2 YFSETQ. The CDR3 DNA follows: TGCGCCAGCAGCTTCCCAGGGTTCGAGCAGTACTTC. It encodes CASSFPGFEQYF. Based on the CDR3 plus reference TRBV5-1 and TRBJ2-7, the full variable domain is KAGVTQTPRYLIKTRGQQVTLSCSPISGHRSVSWYQQTPGQGLQFLFEYFSETQRNKGNFPGRFSGRQFSNSRSEMNVSTLELGDSALYLCASSFPGFEQYFGPGTRLTVT.

The rearrangement uses TRBV19 and TRBJ1-4, with 7 bases identical to TRBD1. The CDR3 sequence is 16 residues long. V was clipped by 5 bases and J by 0 bases; unmatched bases: 6. Germline CDR1 is LNHDA and CDR2 is SQIVND (reference sequence). This CDR3 is CASSSRQGPTNEKLFF. Written as DNA, the CDR3 is TGTGCCAGTAGTTCTCGACAGGGCCCAACTAATGAAAAACTGTTTTTT.

The rearrangement links TRBV7-3 to TRBJ1-3, with D hard to call. In germline, CDR1 is SGHTA, CDR2 FQGTGA. The CDR3 is 12 amino acids. The V gene lost 0 bases and the J gene lost 9 bases, with 6 bases spanning the gap. CDR3 sequence (DNA): TGTGCCAGCAGCTTAACCGGAGGCACCATATATTTT. Protein: CASSLTGGTIYF.

This clone was counted a single time. The chain has TRBV30 and TRBJ1-1; D not certain. This CDR3 is built from 14 residues. Germline CDR1 and CDR2: GTSNPN and SVGIG (reference sequence). V was shortened by 4 bases and J by 5 bases, with 17 bases between the two germline ends. The CDR3 sequence: CAWTYVSTGTEAFF. The CDR3 nucleotides are TGTGCCTGGACTTATGTTTCGACGGGAACTGAAGCTTTCTTT.

This clone is a singleton in its sample. The rearrangement links TRBV27 to TRBJ1-4, with no clear D. Germline assignment: CDR1 MNHEY and CDR2 SMNVEV (reference sequence). CDR3 length equals 14 residues. Trimming removed 3 bases from V and 7 bases from J, with 12 bases in between. DNA of the CDR3: TGTGCCAGCAGTTTTGCAACTACACGTGAAAAACTGTTTTTT. Its protein is CASSFATTREKLFF.

The chain is built from TRBV28 and TRBJ2-7; 8 bases are shared with TRBD1. Germline V gives CDR1 MDHEN, CDR2 SYDVKM. CDR3 length: 16 residues. V shed 2 bases, J shed 2 bases, and the junction held 8 bases outside the gene matches. The CDR3 loop reads CASSLRGQARAYEQYF. The CDR3 DNA sequence: TGTGCCAGCAGTTTACGGGGACAGGCACGGGCCTACGAGCAGTACTTC.

This chain joins TRBV2 and TRBJ1-2; D call uncertain. The CDR3 runs 13 residues. Germline V gives CDR1 SNHLY, CDR2 FYNNEI. V was trimmed by 10 bases and J by 8 bases, leaving 20 bases between them. CDR3 sequence reads: CAIPPEVAGGYTF. CDR3 bases: TGTGCCATCCCCCCCGAGGTGGCCGGGGGCTACACCTTC. The full variable domain, completed using reference TRBV2 and TRBJ1-2, is EPEVTQTPSHQVTQMGQEVILRCVPISNHLYFYWYRQILGQKVEFLVSFYNNEISEKSEIFDDQFSVERPDGSNFTLKIRSTKLEDSAMYFCAIPPEVAGGYTFGSGTRLTVV.

The V call is TRBV11-2, the J call TRBJ1-2; the D gene is possibly TRBD1 (5 bases). Germline V gene sequence: CDR1 SGHAT, CDR2 FQNNGV. The V end was cut by 3 bases, the J end by 6 bases, with 5 bases between. The CDR3 totals 11 residues. The CDR3 loop is CASSFRDGYTF. Written as DNA, the CDR3 is TGTGCCAGCAGCTTCAGGGATGGCTACACCTTC.

The chain is built from TRBV28 and TRBJ2-2, with D tentatively TRBD1 (6 bases). CDR3 length: 16 residues. Germline-derived CDR1 and CDR2 are MDHEN and SYDVKM. V lost 6 bases and J lost 1, with 15 bases in between. CDR3 in DNA: TGTGCCAGCAGGCCTCCGGGACAAAGGAACACCGGGGAGCTGTTTTTT. Amino acids: CASRPPGQRNTGELFF.

The chain links TRBV5-1 to TRBJ1-4; D unresolved. The V gene lost 0 bases and the J gene lost 4 bases, with 16 bases spanning the gap. The CDR3 runs to 17 residues. Germline-derived CDR1 and CDR2 are SGHRS and YFSETQ. This CDR3 is CASSLGAAVPYNEKLFF. DNA for the CDR3: TGCGCCAGCAGCTTGGGGGCAGCGGTGCCTTATAATGAAAAACTGTTTTTT.

This clone occurred a few times. This chain uses TRBV30 with TRBJ1-1; tentative D call: TRBD1 (5 bases). Trimming shortened V by 4 bases and J by 7 bases, and 16 bases separated the two germline ends. Per germline, CDR1 GTSNPN and CDR2 SVGIG (reference sequence). This CDR3 comprises 13 residues. CDR3 in DNA: TGTGCCTGGAACCGGGACGGGAGACGTGAAGCTTTCTTT. Amino acid sequence: CAWNRDGRREAFF.

In nucleotides, the CDR3 is TGTGCCAGCAGCCCCAACTCTGGAAACACCATATATTTT. Translating gives CASSPNSGNTIYF. This sequence joins TRBV7-3 and TRBJ1-3, with D uncertain. The germline CDR1 and CDR2 sequences are SGHTA and FQGTGA. Trimming shortened V by 5 bases and J by 0 bases, and 5 bases separated the two germline ends. The CDR3 extends over 13 amino acids.

CDR3 residues: CASRVLTGSGTEAFF. CDR3 nucleotides: TGTGCCAGTAGGGTTCTCACGGGGAGCGGCACTGAAGCTTTCTTT. The genes are TRBV19 and TRBJ1-1; D not resolved. The V end was cut by 6 bases, the J end by 4 bases, with 18 bases between. CDR3 size: 15 residues. Germline CDR1 reads LNHDA; CDR2 reads SQIVND (reference sequence).